These T cell receptor beta chains were read from a single sample in a study of T-cell memory formation after mild COVID-19. MiXCR, applied by TCRdb to the 5' RACE reads, yields one record per CDR3 protein. The profile shows approximately 60,000 distinct CDR3 sequences, more than 8% of them singletons. The sequencing sample was made of PBMCs or a T cell subset sorted from them (not recorded which). These receptors were taken from a man aged 18 to 35 who had mild COVID-19 (a few samples of this study predate the infection). Cell type and time point are not known. Each CDR3 is given with its conserved first and last residue. The D gene is left open where the match is weak. Where a row states a size, it is once, few, many or the class of an expanded clone; other rows omit it.

abundance: many; d_gene: .; j_gene: TRBJ2-1; v_gene: TRBV7-2; CDR3nt: TGTGCCAGCAGCTTAATAGTCGGGGAGCAGTTCTTC; CDR3aa: CASSLIVGEQFF
abundance: .; d_gene: .; j_gene: TRBJ2-5; v_gene: TRBV11-2; CDR3nt: TGTGCCAGCAGCGTCTGGGCAGGAGAGACCCAGTACTTC; CDR3aa: CASSVWAGETQYF
abundance: .; d_gene: .; j_gene: TRBJ1-4; v_gene: TRBV20-1; CDR3nt: TGCAGTGCCAACAGTCCGGGGGGGAGTGAAAAACTGTTTTTT; CDR3aa: CSANSPGGSEKLFF
abundance: few; d_gene: .; j_gene: TRBJ2-3; v_gene: TRBV7-9; CDR3nt: TGTGCCAGCAGCTCGGGGGTAGCCACAGATACGCAGTATTTT; CDR3aa: CASSSGVATDTQYF
abundance: few; d_gene: .; j_gene: TRBJ2-1; v_gene: TRBV5-1; CDR3nt: TGCGCCAGCAGCTTGCGTCCGGGGCCGAGTGAGCAGTTCTTC; CDR3aa: CASSLRPGPSEQFF
abundance: few; d_gene: TRBD1; j_gene: TRBJ1-1; v_gene: TRBV7-9; CDR3nt: TGTGCCAGCAGTTCCAGGGGGGGAGGCACTGAAGCTTTCTTT; CDR3aa: CASSSRGGGTEAFF
abundance: .; d_gene: .; j_gene: TRBJ1-1; v_gene: TRBV20-1; CDR3nt: TGCAGTGCTCCCGGGAACACTGAAGCTTTCTTT; CDR3aa: CSAPGNTEAFF
abundance: many; d_gene: .; j_gene: TRBJ2-7; v_gene: TRBV5-1; CDR3nt: TGCGCCAGCAGCTTGGAACGGTACGAGCAGTACTTC; CDR3aa: CASSLERYEQYF
abundance: .; d_gene: .; j_gene: TRBJ2-5; v_gene: TRBV5-5; CDR3nt: TGTGCCAGCAGCCTGCCGCCGGGAGAGACCCAGTACTTC; CDR3aa: CASSLPPGETQYF
abundance: many; d_gene: .; j_gene: TRBJ1-5; v_gene: TRBV7-2; CDR3nt: TGTGCCAGCAGCTTTGGGGGCGCGCAGCCCCAGCATTTT; CDR3aa: CASSFGGAQPQHF
abundance: many; d_gene: .; j_gene: TRBJ2-5; v_gene: TRBV3-1; CDR3nt: TGTGCCAGCAGTCCGGGAGAAGGGTTAGAGACCCAGTACTTC; CDR3aa: CASSPGEGLETQYF
abundance: few; d_gene: .; j_gene: TRBJ1-6; v_gene: TRBV28; CDR3nt: TGTGCCAGCAGTTTATCCCCCGCGGAGGGACCCTCACCCCTCCACTTT; CDR3aa: CASSLSPAEGPSPLHF
abundance: medium-sized; d_gene: TRBD1; j_gene: TRBJ2-7; v_gene: TRBV7-9; CDR3nt: TGTGCCAGCAGCCTACAGGGGAGCTCCTACGAGCAGTACTTC; CDR3aa: CASSLQGSSYEQYF
abundance: .; d_gene: .; j_gene: TRBJ1-3; v_gene: TRBV4-1; CDR3nt: TGCGCCAGCAGCCCAGTTCTTCGGAACACCATATATTTT; CDR3aa: CASSPVLRNTIYF
abundance: .; d_gene: .; j_gene: TRBJ1-6; v_gene: TRBV6-5; CDR3nt: TGTGCCAGCAGTCCCAGGGGTAGGGATTCACCCCTCCACTTT; CDR3aa: CASSPRGRDSPLHF
abundance: .; d_gene: TRBD1; j_gene: TRBJ2-1; v_gene: TRBV20-1; CDR3nt: TGCAGTGCCGGGACAGGGTTCAAAGAGCAGTTCTTC; CDR3aa: CSAGTGFKEQFF
abundance: .; d_gene: .; j_gene: TRBJ1-5; v_gene: TRBV4-2; CDR3nt: TGTGCCAGCAGCCAAGTCCAGGGGCAGGATCAGCCCCAGCATTTT; CDR3aa: CASSQVQGQDQPQHF
abundance: few; d_gene: .; j_gene: TRBJ1-1; v_gene: TRBV5-1; CDR3nt: TGCGCCAGCAGCTTGGATCCCGCTGGCCTCACTAAAGCTTTCTTT; CDR3aa: CASSLDPAGLTKAFF
abundance: .; d_gene: .; j_gene: TRBJ2-5; v_gene: TRBV16; CDR3nt: TGTGCCAGCAGCAAGGTGGAGGAGACCCAGTACTTC; CDR3aa: CASSKVEETQYF
abundance: few; d_gene: .; j_gene: TRBJ2-7; v_gene: TRBV4-3; CDR3nt: TGCGCCAGCAGCCAAGCACTCGACAGGACCTACGAGCAGTACTTC; CDR3aa: CASSQALDRTYEQYF
abundance: few; d_gene: .; j_gene: TRBJ2-3; v_gene: TRBV28; CDR3nt: TGTGCCAGCAGTTTTTCTGAAACTCGCACAGATACGCAGTATTTT; CDR3aa: CASSFSETRTDTQYF
abundance: .; d_gene: .; j_gene: TRBJ1-2; v_gene: TRBV7-2; CDR3nt: TGTGCCAGCAGCTTCGACAGCTTCAACTATGGCTACACCTTC; CDR3aa: CASSFDSFNYGYTF
abundance: .; d_gene: .; j_gene: TRBJ1-2; v_gene: TRBV29-1; CDR3nt: TGCAGCGTTGAGCCCAGGCTAGCTGACTATGGCTACACCTTC; CDR3aa: CSVEPRLADYGYTF
abundance: many; d_gene: TRBD2; j_gene: TRBJ2-7; v_gene: TRBV4-2; CDR3nt: TGTGCCAGCAGCCAAGGACCCCCCACTAGCGGGGGATTCTACGAGCAGTACTTC; CDR3aa: CASSQGPPTSGGFYEQYF
abundance: many; d_gene: TRBD1; j_gene: TRBJ2-2; v_gene: TRBV7-2; CDR3nt: TGTGCCAGCAGCTTAGTTGGCGGGACAGGCACCGGGGAGCTGTTTTTT; CDR3aa: CASSLVGGTGTGELFF
abundance: .; d_gene: TRBD1; j_gene: TRBJ2-3; v_gene: TRBV4-3; CDR3nt: TGCGCCAGCAGCCAAGCCGGGACAGGGGTAACGACGCAGTATTTT; CDR3aa: CASSQAGTGVTTQYF
abundance: medium-sized; d_gene: .; j_gene: TRBJ2-2; v_gene: TRBV5-1; CDR3nt: TGCGCCAGCATGGTGGCGACGAACACCGGGGAGCTGTTTTTT; CDR3aa: CASMVATNTGELFF
abundance: few; d_gene: .; j_gene: TRBJ2-3; v_gene: TRBV6-1; CDR3nt: TGTGCCAGCAGTGAAGGGTTGACGAGACTCTCTCGGGATACGCAGTATTTT; CDR3aa: CASSEGLTRLSRDTQYF
abundance: .; d_gene: .; j_gene: TRBJ1-1; v_gene: TRBV5-1; CDR3nt: TGCGCCAGCAGCTCGACAGCGTCAAACACTGAAGCTTTCTTT; CDR3aa: CASSSTASNTEAFF
abundance: .; d_gene: .; j_gene: TRBJ1-6; v_gene: TRBV4-3; CDR3nt: TGCGCCAGCAGCCAATACCTACAGGGCGCGAATTCACCCCTCCACTTT; CDR3aa: CASSQYLQGANSPLHF
abundance: few; d_gene: TRBD2; j_gene: TRBJ2-5; v_gene: TRBV20-1; CDR3nt: TGCAGTGCTATCTCGACTAGCGGGGCGCAAGAGACCCAGTACTTC; CDR3aa: CSAISTSGAQETQYF
abundance: many; d_gene: .; j_gene: TRBJ2-2; v_gene: TRBV5-1; CDR3nt: TGCGCCAGCAGCTTGCGGTTTACCGGGGAGCTGTTTTTT; CDR3aa: CASSLRFTGELFF
abundance: .; d_gene: .; j_gene: TRBJ2-5; v_gene: TRBV27; CDR3nt: TGTGCCAGCAGTCCCTGGAAGCATGGGGGAGAGACCCAGTACTTC; CDR3aa: CASSPWKHGGETQYF
abundance: few; d_gene: .; j_gene: TRBJ2-5; v_gene: TRBV7-3; CDR3nt: TGTGCCAGCAGCCTCAGGGGACGAGAGACCCAGTACTTC; CDR3aa: CASSLRGRETQYF
abundance: .; d_gene: TRBD2; j_gene: TRBJ2-5; v_gene: TRBV4-2; CDR3nt: TGTGCCAGCAGCCCCGGACTAGCGGGGGGCCTCCAAGAGACCCAGTACTTC; CDR3aa: CASSPGLAGGLQETQYF
abundance: few; d_gene: .; j_gene: TRBJ1-6; v_gene: TRBV29-1; CDR3nt: TGCAGCGTTGGTTTTGACAGAAATTCACCCCTCCACTTT; CDR3aa: CSVGFDRNSPLHF
abundance: many; d_gene: .; j_gene: TRBJ2-1; v_gene: TRBV5-1; CDR3nt: TGCGCCAGCAGCTTACCAGGAGATGAGCAGTTCTTC; CDR3aa: CASSLPGDEQFF
abundance: .; d_gene: .; j_gene: TRBJ1-1; v_gene: TRBV29-1; CDR3nt: TGCAGCGTTGGTCGGGGGGGCGCGTTCACTGAAGCTTTCTTT; CDR3aa: CSVGRGGAFTEAFF
abundance: many; d_gene: .; j_gene: TRBJ2-3; v_gene: TRBV7-8; CDR3nt: TGTGCCAGCAGCTTAGGATGGGACGGATTCACAGATACGCAGTATTTT; CDR3aa: CASSLGWDGFTDTQYF